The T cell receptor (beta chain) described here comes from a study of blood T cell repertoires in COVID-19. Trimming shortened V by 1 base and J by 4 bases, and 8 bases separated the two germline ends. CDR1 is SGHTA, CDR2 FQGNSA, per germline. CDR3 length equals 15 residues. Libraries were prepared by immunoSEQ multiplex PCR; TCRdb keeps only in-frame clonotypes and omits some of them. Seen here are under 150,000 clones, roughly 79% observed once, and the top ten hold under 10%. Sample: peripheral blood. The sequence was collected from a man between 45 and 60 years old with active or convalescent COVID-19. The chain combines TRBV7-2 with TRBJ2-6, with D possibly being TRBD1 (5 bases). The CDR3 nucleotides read TGTGCCAGCAGCTTAGGCAGGGTAGGGGCCAACGTCCTGACTTTC. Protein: CASSLGRVGANVLTF.